Listed below are T cell receptor beta chains from one sample, sequenced in a study of OX40 agonist ivuxolimab in advanced cancers. Sequencing used immunoSEQ multiplex PCR; TCRdb keeps in-frame clones, though not all of them. The sample includes over 65,000 clones, 80% to 85% of them seen just once. The specimen comprised CD4+ or CD8+ T cells sorted from blood, sampled in a trial of the OX40 agonist ivuxolimab. The receptor set was obtained from an adult with an advanced solid tumor such as melanoma, head and neck, liver or kidney cancer. The CDR3 runs from the conserved cysteine through the conserved F or W. Clone size is stated in some rows and not others, as once, few, many or a class when expanded.

>13|TRBV5-1|NA
CASTASSQETQYF
>18|TRBV4-1|NA
CASSQRGQGASGANVLTF
>14|TRBV28|NA
CASRTSGGQETQYF
>12|TRBV18|NA
CASSPERGTQYF
>11|TRBV7-2|NA
CASSSTYEQYF
>17|TRBV30|once
CAWSGGDRGSGANVLTF
>18|TRBV19|NA
CASPLRDRFLGYNSPLHF
>13|TRBV5-6|NA
CASSLVAGSPLHF
>15|TRBV6-6|once
CASSGGPDSGNTIYF
>14|TRBV15|NA
CATSRDRVTGEQYF
>14|TRBV6-5|NA
CASSYLGVPPEQYF
>14|TRBV28|NA
CASRSRATGNTIYF
>15|TRBV18|NA
CASSPKGGTNEKLFF
>13|TRBV6-1|NA
CASGGSNSYEQYF
>14|TRBV30|many
CAGRGAVNTGELFF
>14|TRBV2|NA
CASSEGRPPEPQHF
>14|TRBV28|NA
CASSLRDRSGGYTF
>14|TRBV19|NA
CASSPTAVSYGYTF
>15|TRBV9|NA
CASGDLAGGTDTQYF
>14|TRBV14|NA
CASSQDVRHKKLFF
>14|TRBV5-1|medium-sized
CASSSSGTYNEQFF
>13|TRBV5-6|few
CASSLGADTEAFF
>13|TRBV29-1|few
CSVQTGGNTEAFF
>13|TRBV7-8|NA
CASSADRAYGYTF
>13|TRBV5-6|NA
CASTSGEGDTQYF
>14|TRBV7-6|NA
CASSQLAGGYEQYF
>18|TRBV4-1|NA
CASSPGGGQGARTGELFF
>16|TRBV6-1|NA
CASSARDRVEGNEQFF
>15|TRBV25-1|few
CASSDRDRGRYEQFF
>10|TRBV20-1|NA
CSASLSGYTF
>15|TRBV30|NA
CAWSHRDREYNEQFF
>13|TRBV2|once
CASSLGHNTEAFF
>13|TRBV6-5|NA
CASTGQPTDTQYF
>13|TRBV5-4|NA
CASSSDILYGYTF
>16|TRBV2|NA
CASSALSDNSNQPQHF
>15|TRBV7-6|once
CASSLGGSGNEKLFF
>18|TRBV9|NA
CASSGPLPDRGERNTIYF
>16|TRBV6-5|NA
CASSSNSGRAEGEQYF
>15|TRBV28|NA
CASSLVMAGGDEAFF
>13|TRBV19|NA
CASSPALNYGYTF
>13|TRBV7-3|NA
CASSLNEGNEQYF
>14|TRBV5-1|NA
CASSPGGRSYEQYF
>14|TRBV6-6|few
CASSMGTGSYEQYF
>16|TRBV18|NA
CASSPYVAGGRNEQFF
>14|TRBV19|NA
CASISRGSNTEAFF
>14|TRBV30|NA
CAWSVRGVNTEAFF
>14|TRBV27|few
CASSLWGEGTEAFF
>14|TRBV7-9|NA
CASRENRGLYEQYF
>15|TRBV9|NA
CASTRGTPGTDTQYF
>17|TRBV6-1|NA
CASSASRDTLSQGEQYF
>14|TRBV6-1|NA
CASSDPQLADTQYF
>16|TRBV28|NA
CASSPDRVSGTDTQYF
>14|TRBV10-3|NA
CAINAGQGNTEAFF
>14|TRBV19|few
CASTSTGYNSPLHF
>15|TRBV9|NA
CASSVDTGNEETQYF